The following is a TCR beta chain sequence with its context. The data are from a study of low-dose radiotherapy and immunotherapy resistance in tumors. Both TCRalpha and TCRbeta chains were reverse transcribed with V-gene-specific primers. TCR amplification used roughly 20 PCR cycles, a constant-region primer and a V-primer adapter. TCRdb passed the reads through MiXCR, listing each CDR3 protein once. The sample lists 64,000 or so distinct CDR3 sequences; more than 25% were seen once. The CDR3 is made up of 17 amino acids. Germline loops: CDR1 LNHDA, CDR2 SQIVND (reference sequence). The V and J ends lost 0 bases and 0 bases respectively, with 12 bases between them. Sample time point: before trial treatment. In the RACIN dose-escalation trial, donors got nivolumab plus ipilimumab with aspirin, cyclophosphamide and radiotherapy.

The J gene is TRBJ2-1, the V gene TRBV19, with unresolved D. The specimen was PBMCs, collected before treatment. The clonotype was recovered from a male donor with rectosigmoid adenocarcinoma. The CDR3 DNA follows: TGTGCCAGTAGTATAGACCCCGTTACGAACTCCTACAATGAGCAGTTCTTC. Its protein product is CASSIDPVTNSYNEQFF.